The entry below describes one T cell receptor beta chain. This receptor's antigen is unknown. Base-call qualities are not available, and no considerably larger clone is one nucleotide away. The CDR3, cysteine through phenylalanine, is 18 amino acids long. CDR3 DNA only is kept here, 54 bases in frame from base 1. Trimming leaves V shorter by 2 bases and J shorter by 1 base, with the junction holding 11 bases beyond the gene matches. CDR1 LGHDT and CDR2 YNNKEL are derived from the germline V gene (reference sequence). The data were obtained in a study of T cell responses to AZD1222 COVID-19 vaccine (dated by TCRdb to the early 2020s). General notes on the study: AZD1222 recipients whose second dose came at about 4 weeks and those whose second dose came at about 12 weeks were combined into one group, since spike-specific TCR depth and breadth did not differ between the two schedules. Enrollment into the trials was organized by age into subgroups of 18-55, 56-69 and 70-plus years, and those subgroups contained approximately 150, 30 and 60 TCR-sequenced participants, respectively. A total of approximately 250 trial participants underwent TCR sequencing, of whom about 200 had received two doses of AZD1222 and about 26 had received two doses of the MenACWY control vaccine.

General study outcomes and caveats: Because no day 14 peak-response samples were available, repertoires were characterized only after the peak T cell response. Participants were mostly white British, with more females than males. The authors suggested clonal diversity may have been underestimated. Conclusions about previously exposed vaccinees were limited because only a handful of AZD1222 recipients were SARS-CoV-2 seropositive at baseline. Reportedly, almost half of the unique spike-specific TCRs recognized epitopes lying outside the regions that are mutated in the B.1.351 and B.1.1.7 variants. After two AZD1222 doses, both the breadth and the depth of spike-specific TCRs were significantly higher than at day 0 and than in MenACWY recipients. The 56-69-year group was small, and its depth increase did not reach significance, likely because of low power. The vaccine-associated CD4 TCRs covered the entire spike protein, and the dominant responses fell in regions 160-218 and 743-854.

What this sample's time point label stands for: baseline before first vaccination. Samples from vaccinated people were obtained from the UK trials COV001 and COV002, which included a single-blind randomized controlled phase 2/3 trial of AZD1222 (ChAdOx1 nCoV-19) in healthy adults. For TCRbeta chain sequencing, PBMC samples were collected from trial participants at day 0 and at day 28 after the second dose. The CDR3 regions of human TCRbeta chains were analyzed by immunosequencing. The paper's data handling went like this. TCRs in the repertoires were compared against a reference library of SARS-CoV-2-specific TCRs that had been generated with the MIRA antigen-specificity platform. Breadth was defined as the fraction of unique TCRs that were SARS-CoV-2-associated. Depth was defined as the fraction of total T cells that were SARS-CoV-2-associated. Using the MIRA data, every spike-specific TCR was mapped to the spike region that the TCR reacted to and assigned to either a CD4 or a CD8 class. Log10-transformed breadth and depth values were compared by one-way ANOVA with Sidak's multiple comparisons tests. In its TCRdb copy, this immuneACCESS table keeps in-frame sequences only and misses some clones. Where compared with another copy, unresolved V genes explain less than half of these, and the others have no known cause. The D gene and trimming were derived from the DNA, and the V and J assignments and clone size from that table. The sample table shows 150,000 or so clones, and 75% to 95% are seen once. The ten largest clonotypes hold approximately 4.8% of the sample.

This TCR was recovered from an adult in good health. The rearrangement combines TRBV3-1 (or the pseudogene TRBV3-2) with TRBJ2-4, and TRBD2 matches 7 of the central bases. The input for sequencing was peripheral blood, taken on day 0 of AZD1222 vaccination. The nucleotides read TGTGCCAGCAGCCAATTTACCCCCGGGAGGCGGGCCAAAAACATTCAGTACTTC. Translated, it reads CASSQFTPGRRAKNIQYF.